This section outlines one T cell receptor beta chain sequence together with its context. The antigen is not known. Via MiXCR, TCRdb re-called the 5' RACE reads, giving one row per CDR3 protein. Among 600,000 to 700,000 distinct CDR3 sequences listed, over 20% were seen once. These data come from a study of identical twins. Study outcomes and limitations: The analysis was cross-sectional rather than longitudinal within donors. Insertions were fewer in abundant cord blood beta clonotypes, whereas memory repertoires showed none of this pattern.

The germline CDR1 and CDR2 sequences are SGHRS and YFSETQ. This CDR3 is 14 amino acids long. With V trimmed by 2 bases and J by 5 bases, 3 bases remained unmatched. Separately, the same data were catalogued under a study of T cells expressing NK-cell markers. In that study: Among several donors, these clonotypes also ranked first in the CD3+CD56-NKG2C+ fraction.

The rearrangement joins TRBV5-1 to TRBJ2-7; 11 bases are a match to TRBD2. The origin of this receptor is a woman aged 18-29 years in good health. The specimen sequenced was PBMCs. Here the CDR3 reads CASSFTSGRDEQYF. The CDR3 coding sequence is TGCGCCAGCAGCTTCACTAGCGGGAGAGACGAGCAGTACTTC.